Sequencing of this TCR beta chain was carried out in a study of blood T cell repertoires in COVID-19. Study background: T cells, B-cell-depleted T cells, or PBMCs provided the cDNA or gDNA that served as material.

The V end was cut by 5 bases, the J end by 6 bases, with 11 bases between. Germline CDR1 SGHTA, CDR2 FQGNSA. This CDR3 spans 12 amino acids. Method: immunoSEQ multiplex PCR; TCRdb's copy keeps in-frame clones and lacks some. The sample gives approximately 59,000 clones, around 89% of which show up once; around 18% is in the top ten. The chain carries TRBV7-2 and TRBJ2-7; D possibly corresponds to TRBD1 (6 bases). Material for sequencing was peripheral blood. This TCR came from a human donor in a cohort sampled during active COVID-19. The CDR3: CASSKDSLEQYF. The CDR3 nucleotides are TGTGCCAGCAGCAAGGACAGCCTCGAGCAGTACTTC.